The 12 T cell receptor beta chains presented below share a single source sample, sequenced in a study of blood T cell repertoires in COVID-19. The method was immunoSEQ multiplex PCR; TCRdb's version includes in-frame clones alone and lacks a portion of them. The data hold 330,000 or so clones, with about 87% observed a single time. Input material: peripheral blood. Receptors originate from a man aged 25-40 years with COVID-19, enrolled during active disease.

Comment on this clone: The junction departs from the called germline gene at one end, perhaps through a read error. This sequence joins TRBV6-5 and TRBJ2-7; 8 bases are a match to TRBD1. Germline CDR1 and CDR2: MNHEY and SVGAGI. The CDR3 has 13 residues. The CDR3 sequence is CASSYSLEDRVTF. CDR3 nucleotide sequence: TGTGCCAGCAGTTACTCGCTTGAGGACAGGGTTACCTTC.

The J gene is TRBJ2-2, the V gene TRBV6-5; the D gene is possibly TRBD1 (5 bases). Trimming stripped 11 bases from V and 6 bases from J, with 16 bases between. Looked up from germline, CDR1 is MNHEY and CDR2 is SVGAGI. This CDR3 has 13 residues. CDR3 coding DNA: TGTGCCGCAGCCAGGGTCCATCCCGGGGAGCTGTTTTTT. Its translation is CAAARVHPGELFF.

The chain couples TRBV11-3 to TRBJ2-3, with 11 nucleotides matching TRBD2. The CDR3 covers 15 residues. The germline CDR1 and CDR2 sequences are SGHNT and YENEEA. Germline trimming cut 4 bases from V and 2 bases from J; bases unmatched to any gene: 2. Here the CDR3 DNA reads TGTGCCAGCAGCTCGGGACTAGCGGCCACAGATACGCAGTATTTT. Residues: CASSSGLAATDTQYF.

V gene TRBV6-2 or TRBV6-3 combines with J gene TRBJ2-2; 7 bases fit TRBD1. CDR3 size: 16 residues. CDR1 and CDR2 (germline): MNHEY, SVGEGT. V trimming: 4 bases; J trimming: 0 bases; junction bases outside the gene matches: 5. Here the CDR3 DNA reads TGTGCCAGCAGTTCCTTGACAGGGCCGAACACCGGGGAGCTGTTTTTT. Encoded protein: CASSSLTGPNTGELFF.

This chain's CDR3 is CASSVGQGAGEKLFF. The CDR3 DNA reads TGTGCCAGCAGCGTCGGACAGGGGGCGGGGGAAAAACTGTTTTTT. V is TRBV11-2 and J is TRBJ1-4; 11 bases fit TRBD1. Germline CDR1 SGHAT, CDR2 FQNNGV. The CDR3 runs to 15 residues. The ends lost 5 bases at V and 8 bases at J; junction bases unmatched: 7.

The chain employs TRBV5-6 and TRBJ2-5; 8 nucleotides agree with TRBD1. CDR3 length: 14 residues. Unmatched junction bases numbered 6, after V lost 3 bases and J lost 5 bases. Germline CDR1 and CDR2: SGHDT and YYEEEE. CDR3 bases: TGTGCCAGCAGCTCAGGACAGGGTGGGGAGACCCAGTACTTC. Translating it yields CASSSGQGGETQYF.

The rearrangement uses TRBV7-2 and TRBJ2-6, with TRBD1 matching over 10 bases. The germline CDR1 and CDR2 sequences are SGHTA and FQGNSA. Unmatched junction bases numbered 9, after V lost 5 bases and J lost 2 bases. There are 18 residues in the CDR3. The chain's CDR3 is CASSRRGQGITGANVLTF. The CDR3, as DNA: TGTGCCAGCAGCCGCCGGGGACAGGGGATCACTGGGGCCAACGTCCTGACTTTC.

V gene TRBV7-3 combines with J gene TRBJ2-1; tentatively, D is TRBD2 (6 bases). In germline, CDR1 is SGHTA, CDR2 FQGTGA. V shed 3 bases and J shed 0 bases, with 9 bases lying between them. The CDR3 contains 15 residues. The CDR3 coding sequence is TGTGCCAGCAGCTTCCCCGGGAGCTCCTACAATGAGCAGTTCTTC. This translates into CASSFPGSSYNEQFF.

This chain links TRBV29-1 with TRBJ1-3; a possible D gene is TRBD1 (5 bases). CDR3 length equals 14 residues. Looked up from germline, CDR1 is SQVTM and CDR2 is ANQGSEA. Trimming removed 3 bases from V and 4 bases from J, with 13 bases in between. The CDR3 DNA reads as TGCAGCGTTGATGGGACGGGGAGGGGAAACACCATATATTTT. As protein: CSVDGTGRGNTIYF.

This clone was counted a single time. The genes are TRBV20-1 and TRBJ2-5; D gene uncertain. The CDR3 totals 12 residues. Trimming left V 3 bases short and J 1 base short, with 6 bases between. CDR1 DFQATT and CDR2 SNEGSKA come from the germline V gene (reference sequence). For the CDR3, the DNA is TGCAGTGCTAGTTACTTCCAAGAGACCCAGTACTTC. Translated, it gives CSASYFQETQYF.

This chain joins TRBV29-1 and TRBJ2-3; D possibly corresponds to TRBD1 (5 bases). The ends were cut back, 0 bases at V and 0 bases at J, with 16 bases in the middle. Germline V gene lookup returns CDR1 SQVTM and CDR2 ANQGSEA. This CDR3 is 17 amino acids long. The CDR3: CSVEEATVSPSTDTQYF. The CDR3 DNA reads as TGCAGCGTTGAAGAGGCGACAGTCAGCCCTAGCACAGATACGCAGTATTTT.

The gene calls are TRBV19 and TRBJ2-5; 7 nucleotides line up with TRBD1. J lost 5 bases, V lost 5 bases, and 8 bases had no gene match. Germline V gene lookup returns CDR1 LNHDA and CDR2 SQIVND (reference sequence). This CDR3 has 14 residues. CDR3 DNA: TGTGCCAGTAGTGAGGGACAGCGTCGCGAGACCCAGTACTTC. This sequence encodes CASSEGQRRETQYF.